This TCR beta chain was recorded in a study of T cell responses to AZD1222 COVID-19 vaccine. Germline values: CDR1 SGHNT, CDR2 YENEEA. The CDR3 has 16 amino acids. V gave up 5 bases and J gave up 8 bases, with 22 bases separating them. Comment on this clone: Its antigen is unidentified.

Study-level findings and limits: An increase in Spike-specific TCR breadth and depth was observed after two AZD1222 doses.

Measured with immunoSEQ multiplex PCR; TCRdb has only the in-frame clones, and not every one. The sample yields roughly 150,000 clones, 88% seen once. The receptor comes from an adult in good health. The sample was peripheral blood, taken on day 0 of MenACWY control vaccination. J is TRBJ2-1 and V is TRBV11-3; D is perhaps TRBD2 (5 bases). CDR3: CASSPEGGRVSHEQFF. CDR3 sequence (DNA): TGTGCCAGCAGCCCCGAGGGCGGAAGGGTTAGCCATGAGCAGTTCTTC.